Shown below are 7 T cell receptor beta chains from a single sample sequenced in a study of cytomegalovirus exposure and HLA in healthy donors. The PCR employed 60 Vbeta primers together with 13 Jbeta primers. Clones were read by immunoSEQ multiplex PCR, and TCRdb kept only the in-frame ones, dropping some. The sample lists approximately 110,000 clones, over 75% occurring once. The material sequenced was PBMCs. The receptors were gathered from a human donor in good health.

The chain is built from TRBV7-8 and TRBJ2-2; D remains unclear. Germline V gene sequence: CDR1 SGHVS, CDR2 FQNEAQ. V shed 1 base and J shed 2 bases, with 5 bases lying between them. The CDR3 covers 14 residues. This CDR3 is CASSLGQNTGELFF. In DNA, the CDR3 is TGTGCCAGCAGCTTAGGACAAAACACCGGGGAGCTGTTTTTT.

The chain recombines TRBV5-6 with TRBJ2-2; unclear D gene. CDR1 and CDR2 (germline): SGHDT, YYEEEE. The CDR3 runs 11 residues. V dropped 4 bases and J dropped 7 bases, with 5 bases sitting between them. This chain's CDR3 is CASSGLGELFF. CDR3 coding DNA: TGTGCCAGCAGCGGGCTCGGGGAGCTGTTTTTT.

This clone was seen only a few times. The chain has TRBV4-2 and TRBJ2-7, with 7 bases matching TRBD2. The J segment lost 2 bases and the V segment lost 0 bases, leaving 4 bases of the junction unmatched. The CDR3 extends over 15 amino acids. Germline CDR1 LGHNA, CDR2 YNFKEQ. CDR3 amino acids: CASSQDAGAPYEQYF. DNA for the CDR3: TGTGCCAGCAGCCAAGATGCGGGAGCCCCCTACGAGCAGTACTTC.

The chain is built from TRBV5-1 and TRBJ1-1, with D perhaps matching TRBD1 (6 bases). V shed 4 bases and J shed 1 base, with 11 bases lying between them. Germline V lookup: CDR1 SGHRS, CDR2 YFSETQ. This CDR3 comprises 14 residues. CDR3 region: CASSTGHGNTEAFF. The DNA for the CDR3 is TGCGCCAGCAGCACGGGACACGGGAACACTGAAGCTTTCTTT.

The chain recombines TRBV30 with TRBJ1-2; TRBD1 might be the D (5 bases). This CDR3 is 12 amino acids long. CDR1 and CDR2 (germline): GTSNPN, SVGIG (reference sequence). The CDR3 DNA is TGTTCGCTAGGGGATTCTAACTATGGCTACACCTTC. Residues: CSLGDSNYGYTF.

The rearrangement links TRBV10-2 to TRBJ2-2; 9 bases are a match to TRBD2. The trim removed 3 bases at V and 4 bases at J, leaving 9 bases unmatched. Germline CDR1 is WSHSY and CDR2 is SAAADI. The CDR3 runs 17 residues. Written as DNA, the CDR3 is TGCGCCAGCAGTGACCCCTGGCGGGAGGGCCTCACCGGGGAGCTGTTTTTT. Translated: CASSDPWREGLTGELFF.

This clone was detected once. V gene TRBV29-1 combines with J gene TRBJ2-7; 7 bases are a match to TRBD2. Germline trimming cut 7 bases from V and 7 bases from J; bases unmatched to any gene: 7. The CDR3 has 11 amino acids. Per the germline V gene, CDR1 is SQVTM and CDR2 is ANQGSEA. CDR3 loop: CSAYGGSEQYF. In DNA, the CDR3 is TGCAGCGCCTACGGGGGGAGTGAGCAGTACTTC.